These 19 T cell receptor beta chains came from one sample sequenced in a study of T cells after yellow fever vaccination. TCRdb re-derived calls from the 5' RACE reads in MiXCR, one entry per CDR3 protein. The repertoire holds around 610,000 distinct CDR3 sequences, roughly 13% seen once, with around 15% in the top ten. The source was PBMCs, collected on the day of the yellow fever booster vaccination. The receptors were gathered from a man aged 25 to 40 who received the YFV17D yellow fever vaccine.

This rearrangement joins TRBV7-2 to TRBJ2-7; tentatively, D is TRBD1 (6 bases). The germline V gene encodes CDR1 SGHTA and CDR2 FQGNSA. The CDR3 runs 13 residues. The V end was cut by 6 bases, the J end by 1 base, with 10 bases between. This CDR3 is CASRFGQSYEQYF. CDR3 bases: TGTGCCAGCAGGTTCGGACAGTCCTACGAGCAGTACTTC.

As to this clonotype: The germline gene is not matched at one end of the junction; a read error may be the cause. The rearrangement links TRBV2 to TRBJ2-6, with D possibly TRBD2 on 5 matching bases. The germline CDR1 and CDR2 sequences are SNHLY and FYNNEI. The CDR3 is 18 residues long. The CDR3 DNA sequence: TGTGCCTGCAGTTTTCTGTTGGACGGAGGCTCTGGGGCCAACGTCCTGACTTTC. As protein: CACSFLLDGGSGANVLTF.

The chain employs TRBV18 and TRBJ2-1; 12 bases align to TRBD2. Germline V gene sequence: CDR1 KGHSH, CDR2 LQKENI. The CDR3 loop spans 17 amino acids. With V trimmed by 1 base and J by 6 bases, 7 bases remained unmatched. CDR3 amino acids: CASSPRQQLAGGNEQFF. DNA for the CDR3: TGTGCCAGCTCACCACGGCAGCAACTAGCGGGAGGCAATGAGCAGTTCTTC.

The chain couples TRBV7-2 to TRBJ2-5; perhaps TRBD2 as D (6 bases). CDR3 size: 15 residues. CDR1 is SGHTA, CDR2 FQGNSA, per germline. V shed 5 bases and J shed 2 bases, with 15 bases lying between them. CDR3 nucleotides: TGTGCCAGCAGCCGGGACTCCGGCAGTCAAGAGACCCAGTACTTC. Translated, it gives CASSRDSGSQETQYF.

This clonotype has only a few counts. The gene calls are TRBV7-2 and TRBJ2-7; 8 nucleotides agree with TRBD1. CDR1 is SGHTA, CDR2 FQGNSA, per germline. CDR3 length: 15 amino acids. Unmatched junction bases numbered 8, after V lost 5 bases and J lost 2 bases. CDR3: CASSQRTGRAYEQYF. CDR3 sequence (DNA): TGTGCCAGCAGCCAACGGACAGGGCGTGCCTACGAGCAGTACTTC.

The chain couples TRBV12-3 or TRBV12-4 to TRBJ1-2; D uncertain. CDR3 length: 13 amino acids. V lost 3 bases and J 5 bases, leaving 10 bases between the germline ends. CDR3 bases: TGTGCCAGCAGTTTTGGACCGGAATATGGCTACACCTTC. This codes for CASSFGPEYGYTF.

The V call is TRBV24-1, the J call TRBJ2-3, with 7 bases that match TRBD2. The CDR3 has 15 residues. V was pared by 5 bases and J by 6 bases, with 10 bases of the junction left unmatched. CDR1 is KGHDR, CDR2 SFDVKD, per germline. CDR3 region: CATSARTRVSDTQYF. The DNA for the CDR3 is TGTGCCACCAGTGCTCGGACTAGAGTATCGGATACGCAGTATTTT.

In its sample, this clonotype was seen a few times. This chain connects TRBV19 to TRBJ2-2; 8 nucleotides match TRBD2. Germline V CDR1 and CDR2: LNHDA, SQIVND (reference sequence). The CDR3 spans 16 residues. After removal of 1 base from V and 3 bases from J, the junction contained 4 bases not matched to a gene. The CDR3 region has the DNA TGTGCCAGTAGTATAGGCCTAGCGGGTTACACCGGGGAGCTGTTTTTT. As protein: CASSIGLAGYTGELFF.

This clonotype has just a few counts. The gene calls are TRBV7-9 and TRBJ1-5, with TRBD1 as a possible D gene (6 bases). Trimming removed 0 bases at V and 9 bases at J, with 6 bases between. Germline V CDR1 and CDR2: SEHNR, FQNEAQ (reference sequence). There are 12 residues in the CDR3. The CDR3 nucleotides are TGTGCCAGCAGCTTAGCAGGGGGGCCCCAGCATTTT. The encoded protein is CASSLAGGPQHF.

This clonotype showed up just a few times. The chain uses TRBV5-6 and TRBJ2-7; no clear D gene. Trimming took off 4 bases at V and 1 base at J, with 9 bases between the two ends. Germline assignment: CDR1 SGHDT and CDR2 YYEEEE. This CDR3 contains 13 residues. DNA of the CDR3: TGTGCCAGCAGCGGCAGGCTATCCTACGAGCAGTACTTC. This translates into CASSGRLSYEQYF.

This clonotype was counted a few times. The J gene is TRBJ2-3, the V gene TRBV7-6; tentatively, D is TRBD2 (6 bases). CDR3 length equals 15 residues. V dropped 5 bases and J dropped 4 bases, with 16 bases sitting between them. CDR1 and CDR2 (germline): SGHVS, FNYEAQ. In nucleotides, the CDR3 is TGTGCCAGCAGCCTGACTAGTAATGTCCCAGATACGCAGTATTTT. It encodes CASSLTSNVPDTQYF.

J is TRBJ2-5 and V is TRBV12-3 or TRBV12-4; 8 nucleotides match TRBD1. V dropped 2 bases and J dropped 5; count of bases not matched to a gene: 7. The CDR3 is made up of 15 amino acids. CDR3 region: CASSLITGGGETQYF. CDR3 bases: TGTGCCAGCAGTTTAATCACAGGGGGTGGGGAGACCCAGTACTTC.

This clonotype was seen a handful of times. The chain is built from TRBV7-9 and TRBJ1-1; D is unresolved. Germline lookup yields CDR1 SEHNR and CDR2 FQNEAQ (reference sequence). Trimming left V 8 bases short and J 1 base short, with 8 bases between. The CDR3 covers 12 residues. The CDR3 DNA follows: TGTGCCAGCGGGTTAGGGAACACTGAAGCTTTCTTT. Protein sequence: CASGLGNTEAFF.

This clonotype was counted between two and nine times. This sequence joins TRBV5-5 and TRBJ1-5; TRBD1 might be the D (5 bases). V was pared by 0 bases and J by 9 bases, with 19 bases between. From germline, CDR1 is SGHKS and CDR2 YYEKEE (reference sequence). The CDR3 spans 16 residues. The CDR3 region has the DNA TGTGCCAGCAGCTTGGCAACGGGGGGTTTCGGTGGGCCCCAGCATTTT. This sequence encodes CASSLATGGFGGPQHF.

The rearrangement uses TRBV5-1 and TRBJ2-7, with 10 bases lining up with TRBD1. The CDR3 covers 14 residues. The germline V gene encodes CDR1 SGHRS and CDR2 YFSETQ. The trim removed 6 bases at V and 2 bases at J, leaving 5 bases unmatched. CDR3 loop: CASTRDRGPYEQYF. CDR3 bases: TGCGCCAGCACCCGGGACAGGGGTCCCTACGAGCAGTACTTC.

This clonotype has just a few counts. The rearrangement links TRBV10-3 to TRBJ2-5; D is ambiguous. This CDR3 has 12 amino acids. Germline CDR1 reads ENHRY; CDR2 reads SYGVKD. Trimming cost V 3 bases and J 5 bases, with 7 bases left between them. The CDR3: CAISDRAETQYF. CDR3 sequence (DNA): TGTGCCATCAGTGACCGGGCGGAGACCCAGTACTTC.

This clonotype was counted only a few times. The CDR3 coding sequence is TGCGCCAGCAGCCGGACCCAAATCCCCGGGGGTAGGACCGGGGAGCTGTTTTTT. This codes for CASSRTQIPGGRTGELFF. The gene calls are TRBV4-3 and TRBJ2-2; D may be TRBD2 (6 bases). Trimming took off 4 bases at V and 5 bases at J, with 23 bases between the two ends. This CDR3 region has 18 residues. Germline CDR1 is LGHNA and CDR2 is YSLEER.

There are many counts of this clonotype. The chain uses TRBV7-2 and TRBJ2-1; D gene ambiguous. CDR3 size: 11 residues. From germline, CDR1 is SGHTA and CDR2 FQGNSA. Trimming took off 7 bases at V and 8 bases at J, with 9 bases between the two ends. The CDR3 sequence: CASTAGYEQFF. The DNA for the CDR3 is TGTGCCAGCACCGCCGGCTATGAGCAGTTCTTC.

This clonotype showed up just a few times. This chain joins TRBV15 and TRBJ1-6; D uncertain. Trimming stripped 0 bases from V and 7 bases from J, with 7 bases between. The germline V gene encodes CDR1 LNHNV and CDR2 YYDKDF (reference sequence). CDR3 length equals 14 residues. The CDR3, as DNA: TGTGCCACCAGCAGAGATTTGACCAATTCACCCCTCCACTTT. Its translation is CATSRDLTNSPLHF.